These 12 T cell receptor beta chains share one sample of origin, sequenced in a study of cytomegalovirus exposure and HLA in healthy donors. Profiling relied on immunoSEQ multiplex PCR, and the TCRdb table lists in-frame clones only, not all of them. The sample consists of tens of thousands of clones, 95% to 98% of them appearing once. Input material: PBMCs. The receptors stem from a woman in her late teens or twenties in good health and CMV-seropositive.

This chain joins TRBV27 and TRBJ2-3, with TRBD2 matching over 11 bases. The CDR3 totals 17 residues. Germline assignment: CDR1 MNHEY and CDR2 SMNVEV (reference sequence). With 3 bases clipped from V and 2 bases from J, the junction kept 7 bases outside the gene matches. The CDR3 is CASSFSGTSGTTDTQYF. CDR3 DNA sequence: TGTGCCAGCAGTTTTTCCGGGACTAGCGGTACCACAGATACGCAGTATTTT.

V is TRBV6-4 and J is TRBJ2-3; weak D call: TRBD1 (5 bases). The length of the CDR3 is 13 residues. Trimming cost V 6 bases and J 6 bases, with 13 bases left between them. Germline CDR1 reads MRHNA; CDR2 reads SNTAGT. CDR3 region: CASSTDTSDTQYF. In DNA, the CDR3 is TGTGCCAGCAGCACGGACACGTCTGATACGCAGTATTTT.

The CDR3 region is CASSYGLSSYNEQFF. Written as DNA, the CDR3 is TGTGCCAGTAGCTACGGGTTGAGCTCCTACAATGAGCAGTTCTTC. The J gene is TRBJ2-1, the V gene TRBV19; D remains unclear. Germline V lookup: CDR1 LNHDA, CDR2 SQIVND (reference sequence). CDR3 length equals 15 residues. The V end lost 6 bases, the J end lost 0 bases, and 12 bases lay between the germline ends.

The V and J genes are TRBV7-9 and TRBJ1-2; TRBD1 matches at 7 bases. The CDR3 totals 15 residues. The V gene end was trimmed by 5 bases and the J gene end by 7 bases; junction bases not matched to a gene: 13. The V gene's germline CDR1 is SEHNR and CDR2 FQNEAQ (reference sequence). CDR3 DNA sequence: TGTGCCAGCAGCATAGGATTACGACAGGGCTCTGGCTACACCTTC. Translating it yields CASSIGLRQGSGYTF.

CDR3 in amino acids: CASSEGQATEAFF. As DNA, the CDR3 is TGTGCCAGCAGTGAGGGACAGGCCACTGAAGCTTTCTTT. The chain couples TRBV6-1 to TRBJ1-1, with 8 nucleotides matching TRBD1. Germline CDR1 is MNHNS and CDR2 is SASEGT. The CDR3 is 13 amino acids. Trimming at V came to 3 bases and at J to 4 bases, leaving 1 base not matched to a gene.

The genes are TRBV14 and TRBJ2-5; 10 bases match TRBD2. CDR1 SGHDN and CDR2 FVKESK come from the germline V gene. The ends lost 3 bases at V and 2 bases at J; junction bases unmatched: 18. This CDR3 contains 20 residues. CDR3 sequence reads: CASSHFFPSGREGSQETQYF. In DNA form, the CDR3 reads TGTGCCAGCAGCCATTTCTTCCCTAGCGGGAGAGAGGGGAGTCAAGAGACCCAGTACTTC.

V is TRBV6-5 and J is TRBJ2-1; possible D gene TRBD1, 6 bases. The CDR3 is made up of 14 amino acids. Germline lookup yields CDR1 MNHEY and CDR2 SVGAGI. V lost 6 bases and J lost 3, with 12 bases in between. CDR3 region: CASRDRSIYNEQFF. The CDR3 DNA is TGTGCCAGCAGGGACAGATCAATCTACAATGAGCAGTTCTTC.

This clone has a single count. This sequence joins TRBV6-5 and TRBJ1-2, with unresolved D. V was trimmed by 5 bases and J by 5 bases, leaving 12 bases between them. From germline, CDR1 is MNHEY and CDR2 SVGAGI. The CDR3 is 13 residues long. CDR3 sequence reads: CASSRLGSYGYTF. The DNA for the CDR3 is TGTGCCAGCAGTCGGTTGGGGAGTTATGGCTACACCTTC.

The chain links TRBV5-8 to TRBJ2-7, with TRBD1 as a possible D gene (6 bases). Trimming removed 2 bases from V and 12 bases from J, with 21 bases in between. Per germline, CDR1 SGHTS and CDR2 YDEGEE. This CDR3 has 14 amino acids. As DNA, the CDR3 is TGTGCCAGCAGCTTTAATGCAGGGGCGGTGTCAAGGTACTTC. Its protein product is CASSFNAGAVSRYF.

This clone occurred once. CDR3 protein: CASSKTGNTGELFF. CDR3 bases: TGTGCCAGCAGTAAGACAGGGAACACCGGGGAGCTGTTTTTT. V gene TRBV7-3 combines with J gene TRBJ2-2; a possible D gene is TRBD1 (6 bases). Trimming pared 6 bases from V and 1 base from J, leaving 9 bases between. The CDR3 spans 14 residues. Germline V CDR1 and CDR2: SGHTA, FQGTGA.

The chain carries TRBV11-2 and TRBJ1-1; 9 bases map to TRBD1. Germline V gives CDR1 SGHAT, CDR2 FQNNGV. The CDR3 extends over 15 amino acids. J lost 4 bases, V lost 3 bases, and 6 bases had no gene match. Written as DNA, the CDR3 is TGTGCCAGCAGCTTTAGCGGACAGGGGCCCACTGAAGCTTTCTTT. Amino acid sequence: CASSFSGQGPTEAFF.

This sequence joins TRBV28 and TRBJ2-1, with 10 bases identical to TRBD2. V shed 3 bases, J shed 7 bases, and the junction held 6 bases outside the gene matches. CDR3 length: 15 residues. Germline CDR1 is MDHEN and CDR2 is SYDVKM. This chain's CDR3 is CASSFVTSGKNEQFF. The CDR3 DNA is TGTGCCAGCAGTTTCGTTACTAGCGGGAAGAATGAGCAGTTCTTC.